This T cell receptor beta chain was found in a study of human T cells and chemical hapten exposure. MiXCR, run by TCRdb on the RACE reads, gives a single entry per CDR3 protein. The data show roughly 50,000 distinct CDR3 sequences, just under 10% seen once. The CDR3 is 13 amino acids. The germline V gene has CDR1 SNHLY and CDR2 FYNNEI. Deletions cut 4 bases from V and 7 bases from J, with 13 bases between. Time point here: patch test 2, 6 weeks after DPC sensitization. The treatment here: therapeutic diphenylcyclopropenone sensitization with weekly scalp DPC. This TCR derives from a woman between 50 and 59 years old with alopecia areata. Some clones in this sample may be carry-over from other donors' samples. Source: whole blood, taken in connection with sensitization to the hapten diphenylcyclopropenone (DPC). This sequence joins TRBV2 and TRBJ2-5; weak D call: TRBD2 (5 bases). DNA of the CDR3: TGTGCCAGCAGTGGAGGCACCGGAGGGACCCAGTACTTC. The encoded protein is CASSGGTGGTQYF.